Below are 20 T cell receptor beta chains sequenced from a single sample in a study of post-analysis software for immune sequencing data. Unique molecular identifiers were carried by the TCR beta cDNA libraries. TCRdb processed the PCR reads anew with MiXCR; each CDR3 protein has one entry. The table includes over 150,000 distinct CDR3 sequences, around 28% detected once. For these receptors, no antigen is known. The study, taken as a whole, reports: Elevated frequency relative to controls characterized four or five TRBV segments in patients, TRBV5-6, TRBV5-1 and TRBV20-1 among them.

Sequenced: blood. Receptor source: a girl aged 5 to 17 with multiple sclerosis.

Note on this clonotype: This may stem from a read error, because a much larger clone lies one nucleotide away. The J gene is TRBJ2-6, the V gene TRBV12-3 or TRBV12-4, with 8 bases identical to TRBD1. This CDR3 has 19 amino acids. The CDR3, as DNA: TGTGCCAGCAAGGAGGCAGGGGGCAATAATCGGGCTGGGGCCAGCGTCCTGACTTTC. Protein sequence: CASKEAGGNNRAGASVLTF.

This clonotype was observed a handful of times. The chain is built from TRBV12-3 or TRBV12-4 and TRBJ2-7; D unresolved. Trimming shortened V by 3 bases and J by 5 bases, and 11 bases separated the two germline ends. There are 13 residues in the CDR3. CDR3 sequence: CASSFRSTNEQYF. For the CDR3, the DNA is TGTGCCAGCAGTTTTAGGTCCACTAACGAGCAGTACTTC.

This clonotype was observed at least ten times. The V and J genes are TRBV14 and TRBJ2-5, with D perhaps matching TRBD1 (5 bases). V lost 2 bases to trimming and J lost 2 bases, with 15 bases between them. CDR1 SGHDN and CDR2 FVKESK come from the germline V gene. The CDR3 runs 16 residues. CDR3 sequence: CASSQTGWRMQETQYF. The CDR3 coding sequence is TGTGCCAGCAGCCAAACAGGCTGGCGGATGCAAGAGACCCAGTACTTC.

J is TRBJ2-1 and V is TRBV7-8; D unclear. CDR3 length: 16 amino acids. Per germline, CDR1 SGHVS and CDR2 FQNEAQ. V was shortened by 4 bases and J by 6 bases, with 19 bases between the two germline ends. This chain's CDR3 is CASSSPIFLPGNEQFF. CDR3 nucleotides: TGTGCCAGCAGCTCTCCCATCTTTCTCCCGGGCAATGAGCAGTTCTTC.

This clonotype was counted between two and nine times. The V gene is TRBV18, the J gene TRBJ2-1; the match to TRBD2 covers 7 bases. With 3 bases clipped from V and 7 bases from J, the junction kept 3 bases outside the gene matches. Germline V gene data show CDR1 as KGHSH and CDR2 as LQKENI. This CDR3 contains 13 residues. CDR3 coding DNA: TGTGCCAGCTCACCTGGGGAGGGGAATGAGCAGTTCTTC. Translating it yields CASSPGEGNEQFF. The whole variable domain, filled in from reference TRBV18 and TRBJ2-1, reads NAGVMQNPRHLVRRRGQEARLRCSPMKGHSHVYWYRQLPEEGLKFMVYLQKENIIDESGMPKERFSAEFPKEGPSILRIQQVVRGDSAAYFCASSPGEGNEQFFGPGTRLTVL.

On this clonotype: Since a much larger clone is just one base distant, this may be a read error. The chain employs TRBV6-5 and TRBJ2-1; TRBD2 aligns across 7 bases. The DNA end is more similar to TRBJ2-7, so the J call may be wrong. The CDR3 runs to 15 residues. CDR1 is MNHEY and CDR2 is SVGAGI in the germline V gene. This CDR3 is CASSPGEGVYNEQYF. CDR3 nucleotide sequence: TGTGCCAGCAGCCCCGGGGAGGGAGTCTACAATGAGCAGTACTTC.

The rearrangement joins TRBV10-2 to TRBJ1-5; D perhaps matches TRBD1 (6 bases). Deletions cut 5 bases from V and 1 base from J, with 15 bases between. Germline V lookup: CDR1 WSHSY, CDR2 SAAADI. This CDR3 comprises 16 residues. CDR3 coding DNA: TGCGCCAGCAGTCCCGGGGGGGGGCTCAGCAATCAGCCCCAGCATTTT. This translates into CASSPGGGLSNQPQHF.

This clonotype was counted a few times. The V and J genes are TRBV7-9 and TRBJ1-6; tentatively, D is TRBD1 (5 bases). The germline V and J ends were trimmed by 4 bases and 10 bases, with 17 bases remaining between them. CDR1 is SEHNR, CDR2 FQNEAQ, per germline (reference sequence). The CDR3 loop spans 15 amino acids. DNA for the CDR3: TGTGCCAGCAGCTCTCTACTAGGGGTTGGGTCACCCCTCCACTTT. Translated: CASSSLLGVGSPLHF.

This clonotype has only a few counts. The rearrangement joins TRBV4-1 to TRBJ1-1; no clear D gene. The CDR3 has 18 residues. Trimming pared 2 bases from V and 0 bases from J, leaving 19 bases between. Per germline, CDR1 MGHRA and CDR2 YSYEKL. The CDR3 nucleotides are TGCGCCAGCAGCCAATTGGACCTCCTTCCAAGGATGAACACTGAAGCTTTCTTT. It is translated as CASSQLDLLPRMNTEAFF.

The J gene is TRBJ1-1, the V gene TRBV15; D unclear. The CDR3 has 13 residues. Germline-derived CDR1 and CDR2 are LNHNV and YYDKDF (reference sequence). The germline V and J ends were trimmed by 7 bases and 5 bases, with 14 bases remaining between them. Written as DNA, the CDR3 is TGTGCCACCACGGGCAAGCATAGGACTGAAGCTTTCTTT. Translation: CATTGKHRTEAFF.

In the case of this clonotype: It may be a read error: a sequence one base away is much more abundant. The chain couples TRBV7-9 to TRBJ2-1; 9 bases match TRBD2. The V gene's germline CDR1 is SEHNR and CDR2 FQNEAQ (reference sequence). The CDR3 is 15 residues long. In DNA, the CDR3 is TGTGCCAGCAGCTTAGATGGTCTAGCGGGAAACGAGCAGGTCTTC. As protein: CASSLDGLAGNEQVF. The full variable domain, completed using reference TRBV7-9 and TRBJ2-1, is DTGVSQNPRHKITKRGQNVTFRCDPISEHNRLYWYRQTLGQGPEFLTYFQNEAQLEKSRLLSDRFSAERPKGSFSTLEIQRTEQGDSAMYLCASSLDGLAGNEQVFGPGTRLTVL.

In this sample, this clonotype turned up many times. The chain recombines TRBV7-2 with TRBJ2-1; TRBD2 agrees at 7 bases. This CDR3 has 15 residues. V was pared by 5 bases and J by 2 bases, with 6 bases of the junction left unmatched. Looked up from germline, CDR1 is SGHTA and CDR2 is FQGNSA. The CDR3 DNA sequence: TGTGCCAGCAGCCCCGGCGGGAGCGCCTACAATGAGCAGTTCTTC. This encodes CASSPGGSAYNEQFF. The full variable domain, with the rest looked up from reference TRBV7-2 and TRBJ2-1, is GAGVSQSPSNKVTEKGKDVELRCDPISGHTALYWYRQSLGQGLEFLIYFQGNSAPDKSGLPSDRFSAERTGGSVSTLTIQRTQQEDSAVYLCASSPGGSAYNEQFFGPGTRLTVL.

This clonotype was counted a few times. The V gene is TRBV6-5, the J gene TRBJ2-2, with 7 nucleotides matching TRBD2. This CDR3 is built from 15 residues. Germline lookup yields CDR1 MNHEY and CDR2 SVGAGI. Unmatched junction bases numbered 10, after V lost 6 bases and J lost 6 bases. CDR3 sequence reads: CASRPGLGGAGELFF. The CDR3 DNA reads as TGTGCCAGCAGGCCCGGACTGGGGGGGGCCGGGGAGCTGTTTTTT.

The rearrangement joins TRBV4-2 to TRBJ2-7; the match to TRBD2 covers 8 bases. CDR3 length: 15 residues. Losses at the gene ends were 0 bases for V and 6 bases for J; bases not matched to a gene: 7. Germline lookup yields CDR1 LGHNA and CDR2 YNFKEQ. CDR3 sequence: CASSQDGTSSFEQYF. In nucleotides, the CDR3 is TGTGCCAGCAGCCAAGATGGGACTAGTTCGTTCGAGCAGTACTTC.

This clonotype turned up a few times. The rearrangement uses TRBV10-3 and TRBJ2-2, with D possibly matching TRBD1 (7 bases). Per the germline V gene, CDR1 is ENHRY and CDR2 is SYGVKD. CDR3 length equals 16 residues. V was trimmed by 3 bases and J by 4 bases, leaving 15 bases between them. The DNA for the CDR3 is TGTGCCATCAGTGAACCGACAGGGAGGCGCACCGGGGAGCTGTTTTTT. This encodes CAISEPTGRRTGELFF.

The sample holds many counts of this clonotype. For the CDR3, the DNA is TGTGCCATCAGTGATAAGAATGAAAAACTGTTTTTT. This gives the protein CAISDKNEKLFF. The chain is built from TRBV10-3 and TRBJ1-4, with D unclear. V was cut by 3 bases and J by 5 bases, with 4 bases left in between. The length of the CDR3 is 12 residues. Germline loops: CDR1 ENHRY, CDR2 SYGVKD.

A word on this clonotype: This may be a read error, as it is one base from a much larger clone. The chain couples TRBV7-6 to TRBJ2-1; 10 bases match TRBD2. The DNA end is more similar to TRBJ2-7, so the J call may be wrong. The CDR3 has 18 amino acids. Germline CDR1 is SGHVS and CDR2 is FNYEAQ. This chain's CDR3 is CASSLFLAGASSYNEQYF. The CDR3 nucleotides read TGTGCCAGCAGCTTATTCCTAGCGGGGGCGAGCTCCTACAATGAGCAGTACTTC.

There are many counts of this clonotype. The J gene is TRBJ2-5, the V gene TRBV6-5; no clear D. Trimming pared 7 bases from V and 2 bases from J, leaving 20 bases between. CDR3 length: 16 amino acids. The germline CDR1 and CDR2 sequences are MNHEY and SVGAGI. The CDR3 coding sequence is TGTGCCAGCATCCCCGGTCCAGGAGACGGTCAAGAGACCCAGTACTTC. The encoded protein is CASIPGPGDGQETQYF.

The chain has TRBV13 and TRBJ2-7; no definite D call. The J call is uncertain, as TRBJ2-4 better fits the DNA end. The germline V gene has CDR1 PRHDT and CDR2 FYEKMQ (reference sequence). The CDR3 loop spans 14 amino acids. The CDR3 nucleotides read TGTGCCAGCAGCTTATCCGCTTTTAAAAACATTCAGTACTTC. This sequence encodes CASSLSAFKNIQYF.

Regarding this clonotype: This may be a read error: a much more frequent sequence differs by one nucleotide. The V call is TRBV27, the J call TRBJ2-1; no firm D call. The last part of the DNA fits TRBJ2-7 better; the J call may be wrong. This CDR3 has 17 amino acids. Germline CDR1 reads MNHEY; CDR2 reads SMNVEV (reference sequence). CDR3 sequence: CASSTHGLRTASNEQYF. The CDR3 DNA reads TGTGCCAGCAGTACTCACGGGCTTCGTACAGCCAGCAATGAGCAGTACTTC.